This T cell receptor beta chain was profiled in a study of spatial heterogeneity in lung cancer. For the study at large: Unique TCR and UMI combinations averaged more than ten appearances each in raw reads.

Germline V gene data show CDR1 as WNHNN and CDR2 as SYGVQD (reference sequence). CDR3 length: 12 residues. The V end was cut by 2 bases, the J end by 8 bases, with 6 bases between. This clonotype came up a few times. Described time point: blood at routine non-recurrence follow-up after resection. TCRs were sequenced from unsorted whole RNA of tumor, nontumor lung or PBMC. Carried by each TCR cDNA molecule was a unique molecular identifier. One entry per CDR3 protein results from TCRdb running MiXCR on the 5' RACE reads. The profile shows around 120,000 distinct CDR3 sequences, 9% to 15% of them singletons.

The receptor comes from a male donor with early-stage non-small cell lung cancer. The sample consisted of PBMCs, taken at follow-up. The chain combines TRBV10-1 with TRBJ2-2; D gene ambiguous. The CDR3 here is CASSEGSGELFF. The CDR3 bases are TGCGCCAGCAGTGAGGGTTCTGGGGAGCTGTTTTTT.